This TCR beta chain was captured in a study of T cells in Graves' hyperthyroidism and ophthalmopathy. As for the study in general: Any treatment followed the collection of peripheral blood at initial diagnosis.

Template material for amplifying TCR beta CDR3 regions consisted of RNA transcripts. Carried out on the TCR CDR3, a first-round RT-PCR used the HTBI primer set. TCRdb reprocessed the multiplex PCR reads with MiXCR, giving one entry per CDR3 protein. Seen here are about 520,000 distinct CDR3 sequences, approximately 25% observed once, and the top ten hold about 11%. CDR1 and CDR2 from the germline V gene are MNHEY and SMNVEV (reference sequence). This CDR3 is 13 amino acids long. Trimming took off 3 bases at V and 4 bases at J, with 9 bases between the two ends. This clonotype was detected ten times or more. Uncontrolled infection, other autoimmune disease, pregnancy or lactation excluded patients. Together with thyroid ultrasound, orbital computed tomography, serum thyroxine and TRAb, clinical symptoms were used for diagnoses.

This sequence joins TRBV27 and TRBJ1-1, with D possibly being TRBD1 (5 bases). The TCR originated in a woman in her twenties or thirties with Graves' ophthalmopathy. Source material: blood. CDR3 DNA: TGTGCCAGCAGTTTTTATGGGGGCACTGAAGCTTTCTTT. Translation gives CASSFYGGTEAFF.